This TCR beta chain was sequenced in a study of molecular identifiers for immune sequencing clone quantification. In germline, CDR1 is LGHDT, CDR2 YNNKEL (reference sequence). CDR3 length equals 15 residues. One entry per CDR3 protein results from TCRdb running MiXCR on the PCR reads. The table records about 330,000 distinct CDR3 sequences, under 25% of them present only once. Using 10%, 30% or 50% RNA, naive CD8 libraries were derived from about 21,000 to 970,000 sorted cells. Sorting isolated naive CD8 T cells as CD8+CD4-CCR7+CD45RA+ events. About this clonotype itself: The junction departs from germline at one end; a sequencing error may be responsible.

The V and J genes are TRBV3-1 and TRBJ1-2; D gene uncertain. This receptor was obtained from a human donor in good health. Some libraries in this study had Jurkat cell RNA spiked in. Sequences were obtained from naive CD8+ T cells from blood, with Jurkat cell RNA spiked in. Described subset: FACS-sorted CD8+CD4-CCR7+CD45RA+ naive T cells. The DNA for the CDR3 is TGTGCCAGAAGCCAAGGCACTCTCCCAATTGGGGGCTACACCTTC. Translation gives CARSQGTLPIGGYTF.